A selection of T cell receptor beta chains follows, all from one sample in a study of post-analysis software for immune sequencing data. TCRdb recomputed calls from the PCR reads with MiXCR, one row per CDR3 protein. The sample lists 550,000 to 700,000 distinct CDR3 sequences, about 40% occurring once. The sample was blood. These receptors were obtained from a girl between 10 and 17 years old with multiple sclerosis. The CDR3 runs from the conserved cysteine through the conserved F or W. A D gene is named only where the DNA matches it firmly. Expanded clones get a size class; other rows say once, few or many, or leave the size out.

TGTGCCACCAGCAGAGCTCTAGATGAGCAGTTCTTC	CATSRALDEQFF	TRBJ2-1	NA	NA	TRBV15
TGTGCCAGCAGTTACCTACTAGCGGGAAACACAGATACGCAGTATTTT	CASSYLLAGNTDTQYF	TRBJ2-3	TRBD2	few	TRBV6-5
TGTGCCAGCAGCACCCGGTATAGGCGCTCTGGGGCCAACGTCCTGACTTTC	CASSTRYRRSGANVLTF	TRBJ2-6	NA	NA	TRBV7-6
TGCAGTGCTAGATATAACGTTCTCGAGCAGTTCTTC	CSARYNVLEQFF	TRBJ2-1	NA	NA	TRBV20-1
TGTGCCAGCAGCTTGTCTTGGACCTCCTACAATGAGCAGTTCTTC	CASSLSWTSYNEQFF	TRBJ2-1	NA	NA	TRBV5-5
TGTGCCATCAGTGTGCCGGGACAGGGGTTTGACGAGCAGTACTTC	CAISVPGQGFDEQYF	TRBJ2-7	TRBD1	NA	TRBV10-3
TGCAGCGTTCTCGGGCCCCTGCGGGGGGAGCAGTTCTTC	CSVLGPLRGEQFF	TRBJ2-1	TRBD2	once	TRBV29-1
TGTGCCAGCAGTAAGCGGGGACTATCCTACGAGCAGTACTTC	CASSKRGLSYEQYF	TRBJ2-7	TRBD2	NA	TRBV12-3/TRBV12-4
TGTGCCAGCAGCTTAGGATTCCATCGGGGAGATACGCAGTATTTT	CASSLGFHRGDTQYF	TRBJ2-3	NA	few	TRBV7-8
TGTGCCAGCAGCGCCGGACAGGGAAGGGGGGACACTGAAGCTTTCTTT	CASSAGQGRGDTEAFF	TRBJ1-1	TRBD1	NA	TRBV9
TGTGCCAGCAGTTTGCGCTGGGGGGACTATGGCTACACCTTC	CASSLRWGDYGYTF	TRBJ1-2	NA	few	TRBV25-1
TGCAGTGCTAGGGAGTCAGGGGCGAGGAACACTGAAGCTTTCTTT	CSARESGARNTEAFF	TRBJ1-1	NA	NA	TRBV20-1
TGTGCCAGCAGCCAAGCAACCCTAAGCAAGGCGAGCACAGATACGCAGTATTTT	CASSQATLSKASTDTQYF	TRBJ2-3	NA	NA	TRBV3-1
TGCAGCGTTGAACCCGGGACAGGGGGCATCTATGAGCAGTTCTTC	CSVEPGTGGIYEQFF	TRBJ2-1	TRBD1	many	TRBV29-1